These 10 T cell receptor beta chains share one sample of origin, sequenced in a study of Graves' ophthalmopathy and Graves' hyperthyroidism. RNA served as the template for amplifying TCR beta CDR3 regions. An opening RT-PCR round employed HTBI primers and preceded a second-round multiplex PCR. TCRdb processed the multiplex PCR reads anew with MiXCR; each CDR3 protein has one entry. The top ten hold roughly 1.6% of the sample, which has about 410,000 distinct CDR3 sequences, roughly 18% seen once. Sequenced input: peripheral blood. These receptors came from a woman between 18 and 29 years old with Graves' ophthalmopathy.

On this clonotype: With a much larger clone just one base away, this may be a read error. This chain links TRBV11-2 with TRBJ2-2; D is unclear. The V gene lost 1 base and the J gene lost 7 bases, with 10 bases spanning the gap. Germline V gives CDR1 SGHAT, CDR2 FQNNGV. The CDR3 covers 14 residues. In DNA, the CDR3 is TGTGCCAGCAGCTTAGGGTCCCGCATCGGGGAGCTGTTTTTT. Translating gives CASSLGSRIGELFF.

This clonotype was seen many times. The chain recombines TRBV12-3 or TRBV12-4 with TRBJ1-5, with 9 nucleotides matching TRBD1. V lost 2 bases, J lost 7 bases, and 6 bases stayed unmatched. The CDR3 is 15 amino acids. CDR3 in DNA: TGTGCCAGCAGTTTAAAGGGACAGGGTGCCCAGCCCCAGCATTTT. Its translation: CASSLKGQGAQPQHF.

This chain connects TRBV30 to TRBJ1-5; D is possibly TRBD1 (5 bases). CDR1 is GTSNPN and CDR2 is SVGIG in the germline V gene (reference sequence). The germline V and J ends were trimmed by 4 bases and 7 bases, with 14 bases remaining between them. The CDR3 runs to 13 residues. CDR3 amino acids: CAWTPGGSQPQHF. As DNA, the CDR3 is TGTGCCTGGACCCCGGGGGGGAGCCAGCCCCAGCATTTT.

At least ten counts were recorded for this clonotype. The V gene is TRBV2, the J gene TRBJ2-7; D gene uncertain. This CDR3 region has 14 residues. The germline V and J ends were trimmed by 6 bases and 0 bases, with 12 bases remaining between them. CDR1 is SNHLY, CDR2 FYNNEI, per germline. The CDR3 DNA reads TGTGCCAGCAGGGTAGAGGCGTTCTCCTACGAGCAGTACTTC. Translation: CASRVEAFSYEQYF.

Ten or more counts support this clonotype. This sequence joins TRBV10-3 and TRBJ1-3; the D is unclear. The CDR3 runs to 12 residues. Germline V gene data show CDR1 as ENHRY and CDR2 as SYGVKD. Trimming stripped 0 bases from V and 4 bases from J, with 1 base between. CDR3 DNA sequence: TGTGCCATCAGTGAGTCCGGAAACACCATATATTTT. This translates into CAISESGNTIYF.

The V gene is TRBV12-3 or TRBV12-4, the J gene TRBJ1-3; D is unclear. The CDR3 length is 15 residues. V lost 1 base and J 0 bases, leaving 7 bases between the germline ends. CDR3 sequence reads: CASSLDRDSGNTIYF. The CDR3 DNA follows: TGTGCCAGCAGTTTAGACAGAGACTCTGGAAACACCATATATTTT.

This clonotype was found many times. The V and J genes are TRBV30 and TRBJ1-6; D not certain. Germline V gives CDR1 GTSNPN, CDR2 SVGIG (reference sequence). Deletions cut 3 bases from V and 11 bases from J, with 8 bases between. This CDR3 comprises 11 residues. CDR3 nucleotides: TGTGCCTGGAGCGACGGCCCACCCCTCCACTTT. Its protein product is CAWSDGPPLHF.

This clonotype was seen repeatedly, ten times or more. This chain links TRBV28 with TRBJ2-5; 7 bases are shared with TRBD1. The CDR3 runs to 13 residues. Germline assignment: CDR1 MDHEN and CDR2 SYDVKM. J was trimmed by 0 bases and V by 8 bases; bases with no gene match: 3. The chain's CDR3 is CASEDRDQETQYF. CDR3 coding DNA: TGTGCCAGCGAAGACAGGGACCAAGAGACCCAGTACTTC.

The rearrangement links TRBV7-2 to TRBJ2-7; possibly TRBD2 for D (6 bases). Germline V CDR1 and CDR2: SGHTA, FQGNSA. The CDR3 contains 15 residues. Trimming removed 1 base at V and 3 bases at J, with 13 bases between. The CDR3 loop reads CASSLVSGGNYEQYF. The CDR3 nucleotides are TGTGCCAGCAGCTTAGTCAGTGGGGGGAACTACGAGCAGTACTTC.

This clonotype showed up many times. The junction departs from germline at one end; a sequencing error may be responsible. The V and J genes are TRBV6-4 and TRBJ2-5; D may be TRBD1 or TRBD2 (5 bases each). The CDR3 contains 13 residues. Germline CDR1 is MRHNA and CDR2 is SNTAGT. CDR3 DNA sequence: TGTGCCAGCAGTTACTCGAGGGGAGAGACCCAGTACTTC. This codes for CASSYSRGETQYF.